This passage covers 20 T cell receptor beta chains from one sample sequenced in a study of T cell responses to AZD1222 COVID-19 vaccine. Data came from immunoSEQ multiplex PCR; TCRdb stores just in-frame clones and leaves some out. The data show 46,000 or so clones, 90% seen once. The sample was peripheral blood, taken 28 days after the second AZD1222 dose. The receptors were gathered from an adult who received the AZD1222 COVID-19 vaccine.

The V and J genes are TRBV3-1 (or the pseudogene TRBV3-2) and TRBJ1-3; possible D gene TRBD1, 5 bases. The CDR3 sequence is 11 residues long. Trimming shortened V by 3 bases and J by 10 bases, and 7 bases separated the two germline ends. CDR1 is LGHDT and CDR2 is YNNKEL in the germline V gene (reference sequence). The CDR3 reads CASSQGGTIYF. Here the CDR3 DNA reads TGTGCCAGCAGCCAGGGGGGGACCATATATTTT.

The chain is built from TRBV4-3 and TRBJ1-2; 8 bases match TRBD1. J was trimmed by 4 bases and V by 0 bases; bases with no gene match: 4. The CDR3 totals 15 residues. In germline, CDR1 is LGHNA, CDR2 YSLEER. The CDR3, as DNA: TGCGCCAGCAGCCAAGATCCAGGGGGCACCTATGGCTACACCTTC. This sequence encodes CASSQDPGGTYGYTF.

The rearrangement links TRBV2 to TRBJ2-7; TRBD1 might be the D (5 bases). CDR3 length: 12 amino acids. Trimming left V 0 bases short and J 7 bases short, with 7 bases between. Germline lookup yields CDR1 SNHLY and CDR2 FYNNEI. CDR3 amino acids: CASSEAGVEQYF. In DNA, the CDR3 is TGTGCCAGCAGTGAAGCAGGGGTAGAGCAGTACTTC.

The rearrangement uses TRBV2 and TRBJ1-4, with TRBD1 matching over 9 bases. Germline-derived CDR1 and CDR2 are SNHLY and FYNNEI. After removal of 4 bases from V and 7 bases from J, the junction contained 4 bases not matched to a gene. The CDR3 runs 14 residues. CDR3 DNA sequence: TGTGCCAGCAGTGCCGGGACAGGGAGTGAAAAACTGTTTTTT. This sequence encodes CASSAGTGSEKLFF.

The V gene is TRBV2, the J gene TRBJ1-1; a possible D gene is TRBD1 (5 bases). CDR1 is SNHLY and CDR2 is FYNNEI in the germline V gene. Trimming removed 1 base at V and 3 bases at J, with 9 bases between. This CDR3 is 14 amino acids long. The CDR3: CASSEVGPDTEAFF. In DNA form, the CDR3 reads TGTGCCAGCAGTGAAGTGGGGCCCGACACTGAAGCTTTCTTT. Full variable domain (remainder filled in from reference TRBV2 and TRBJ1-1): EPEVTQTPSHQVTQMGQEVILRCVPISNHLYFYWYRQILGQKVEFLVSFYNNEISEKSEIFDDQFSVERPDGSNFTLKIRSTKLEDSAMYFCASSEVGPDTEAFFGQGTRLTVV.

The V call is TRBV24-1, the J call TRBJ2-7; perhaps TRBD2 as D (5 bases). From germline, CDR1 is KGHDR and CDR2 SFDVKD. The CDR3 is 12 amino acids. Between the trimmed V and J ends, which lost 7 bases and 0 bases, there was a span of 6 bases. The CDR3 DNA is TGTGCCACCAGCCGGGGCTCCTACGAGCAGTACTTC. It codes for CATSRGSYEQYF.

This chain uses TRBV11-2 with TRBJ1-3; weak D call: TRBD1 (6 bases). Per germline, CDR1 SGHAT and CDR2 FQNNGV. This CDR3 contains 12 residues. V dropped 3 bases and J dropped 7 bases, with 7 bases sitting between them. The CDR3 region is CASSLGANTIYF. The DNA of the CDR3 is TGTGCCAGCAGCTTGGGGGCGAACACCATATATTTT.

The genes are TRBV19 and TRBJ1-3; TRBD1 might be the D (6 bases). With 10 bases removed from V and 4 bases from J, the gap between germline ends came to 14 bases. Germline-derived CDR1 and CDR2 are LNHDA and SQIVND (reference sequence). This CDR3 has 13 amino acids. The CDR3 nucleotides are TGTGCCACTTCAACAGGGAGAGGAAACACCATATATTTT. Protein product: CATSTGRGNTIYF.

The rearrangement joins TRBV6-2 or TRBV6-3 to TRBJ2-7, with D perhaps given as TRBD1 or TRBD2 (5 bases each). Trimming removed 6 bases at V and 3 bases at J, with 12 bases between. The CDR3 length is 13 residues. The germline CDR1 and CDR2 sequences are MNHEY and SVGEGT. The CDR3 nucleotides read TGTGCCAGCAGCCGGGACGGCAACTACGAGCAGTACTTC. This encodes CASSRDGNYEQYF.

A few counts support this clone. The J gene is TRBJ2-7, the V gene TRBV7-9, with TRBD1 as a possible D gene (5 bases). Germline-derived CDR1 and CDR2 are SEHNR and FQNEAQ (reference sequence). V lost 5 bases to trimming and J lost 1 base, with 21 bases between them. The CDR3 length is 17 residues. The DNA of the CDR3 is TGTGCCAGCAGCCCGCCTCCTAGACAGTCCGGGTCCTACGAGCAGTACTTC. This encodes CASSPPPRQSGSYEQYF.

The chain couples TRBV5-4 to TRBJ2-7, with 12 positions matching TRBD2. Per the germline V gene, CDR1 is SGHNT and CDR2 is YYREEE (reference sequence). V shed 4 bases and J 0 bases; nucleotides not matched to a gene: 5. The CDR3 sequence is 16 residues long. The CDR3 DNA sequence: TGTGCCAGCAGCGCTAGCGGGGGGGCTGTCTCCTACGAGCAGTACTTC. Its translation: CASSASGGAVSYEQYF.

CDR3 nucleotides: TGTGCCAGCAGCACCTGGGGGGTCACTGAAGCTTTCTTT. Protein sequence: CASSTWGVTEAFF. V and J are TRBV7-9 and TRBJ1-1, with a weak D call TRBD1 (5 bases). The CDR3 is made up of 13 amino acids. Germline-derived CDR1 and CDR2 are SEHNR and FQNEAQ (reference sequence). V was cut by 5 bases and J by 4 bases, with 11 bases left in between. Drawing the rest from reference TRBV7-9 and TRBJ1-1, the complete variable domain is DTGVSQNPRHKITKRGQNVTFRCDPISEHNRLYWYRQTLGQGPEFLTYFQNEAQLEKSRLLSDRFSAERPKGSFSTLEIQRTEQGDSAMYLCASSTWGVTEAFFGQGTRLTVV.

This clone was observed a handful of times. V usage is TRBV9 and J usage is TRBJ1-2; no clear D. This CDR3 is built from 14 residues. Between the trimmed V and J ends, which lost 4 bases and 5 bases, there was a span of 15 bases. From germline, CDR1 is SGDLS and CDR2 YYNGEE. CDR3 loop: CASSLTSGSYGYTF. CDR3 nucleotides: TGTGCCAGCAGCTTGACCAGTGGGAGTTATGGCTACACCTTC.

The CDR3 loop is CSVLFTDSNYGYTF. DNA for the CDR3: TGCAGCGTCCTCTTCACGGACAGTAACTATGGCTACACCTTC. The gene calls are TRBV29-1 and TRBJ1-2; a weak D match, TRBD1 (6 bases). Germline V gives CDR1 SQVTM, CDR2 ANQGSEA. Trimming took 6 bases from V and 1 from J, leaving 15 bases between them. The CDR3 totals 14 residues.

This chain uses TRBV5-4 with TRBJ1-3; D gene uncertain. Trimming stripped 0 bases from V and 0 bases from J, with 7 bases between. Germline V lookup: CDR1 SGHNT, CDR2 YYREEE (reference sequence). The CDR3 sequence is 15 residues long. The CDR3 spells CASSLEGNSGNTIYF. CDR3 bases: TGTGCCAGCAGCTTGGAAGGAAACTCTGGAAACACCATATATTTT.

The sample holds one count of this clone. The chain uses TRBV19 and TRBJ1-2; D gene uncertain. The germline CDR1 and CDR2 sequences are LNHDA and SQIVND (reference sequence). The CDR3 loop spans 15 amino acids. Trimming removed 5 bases at V and 4 bases at J, with 17 bases between. The CDR3 DNA is TGTGCCAGTAGTTCAACAGCGACCGATAGCTATGGCTACACCTTC. Protein product: CASSSTATDSYGYTF.

The gene calls are TRBV9 and TRBJ1-3; D unclear. Germline V lookup: CDR1 SGDLS, CDR2 YYNGEE. CDR3 length equals 16 residues. The V end lost 0 bases, the J end lost 4 bases, and 14 bases lay between the germline ends. CDR3 in amino acids: CASSVGIEVSGNTIYF. The CDR3 region has the DNA TGTGCCAGCAGCGTAGGAATAGAGGTATCAGGAAACACCATATATTTT.

This sequence joins TRBV7-9 and TRBJ1-2; D unclear. V lost 5 bases and J lost 5, with 12 bases in between. The CDR3 is 13 amino acids. CDR1 and CDR2 (germline): SEHNR, FQNEAQ (reference sequence). The CDR3 here is CASSRGRDYGYTF. The CDR3 nucleotides are TGTGCCAGCAGCCGCGGAAGGGATTATGGCTACACCTTC.

Only one count was recorded for this clone. The V gene is TRBV7-2, the J gene TRBJ2-1; possible D gene TRBD1, 5 bases. Trimming removed 6 bases at V and 0 bases at J, with 12 bases between. The CDR3 extends over 15 amino acids. Germline CDR1 is SGHTA and CDR2 is FQGNSA. The CDR3 protein is CASRGQGDSYNEQFF. The CDR3 DNA reads as TGTGCCAGCAGAGGGCAGGGCGACTCCTACAATGAGCAGTTCTTC.

The gene calls are TRBV30 and TRBJ1-6; D not resolved. The germline V gene encodes CDR1 GTSNPN and CDR2 SVGIG (reference sequence). V was shortened by 0 bases and J by 7 bases, with 10 bases between the two germline ends. The CDR3 spans 14 residues. CDR3 sequence: CAWSVGIGNSPLHF. The CDR3 nucleotides read TGTGCCTGGAGTGTAGGGATCGGGAATTCACCCCTCCACTTT. The entire variable domain, with the rest obtained from reference TRBV30 and TRBJ1-6, is as follows: SQTIHQWPATLVQPVGSPLSLECTVEGTSNPNLYWYRQAAGRGLQLLFYSVGIGQISSEVPQNLSASRPQDRQFILSSKKLLLSDSGFYLCAWSVGIGNSPLHFGNGTRLTVT.